The clone carrying this TCR beta chain showed up just a few times. Its antigen remains unidentified. TCR sequencing used cDNA made by reverse transcription of extracted RNA. TCRdb keeps only in-frame clones here, not all; method: immunoSEQ multiplex PCR. Here the sample spans more than 95,000 clones, approximately 38% being singletons. These data are taken from a study of CD8+ T cells in alopecia areata. Study as a whole: Oral tofacitinib, 5 to 10 mg twice daily, was given in an open-label trial.

Those with alopecia areata gave lesional scalp punch biopsies and peripheral blood. This CDR3 spans 13 amino acids. Germline V lookup: CDR1 SQVTM, CDR2 ANQGSEA. V dropped 3 bases and J dropped 3 bases, with 11 bases sitting between them. General study results and limits: Lesional scalp, especially alopecia totalis/universalis, showed higher clonality than normal scalp. Unlike in mice, where it was clearer, TCR sharing across patients was less clear, possibly HLA-related.

The chain carries TRBV29-1 and TRBJ1-2; D is possibly TRBD1 (6 bases). The receptor comes from a human donor with alopecia areata. Sequences were obtained from CD4+ T cells sorted from blood. The CDR3 sequence: CSVENREDYGYTF. Here the CDR3 DNA reads TGCAGCGTTGAGAACAGGGAGGACTATGGCTACACCTTC. The complete variable domain, with remaining parts taken from reference TRBV29-1 and TRBJ1-2, reads SAVISQKPSRDICQRGTSLTIQCQVDSQVTMMFWYRQQPGQSLTLIATANQGSEATYESGFVIDKFPISRPNLTFSTLTVSNMSPEDSSIYLCSVENREDYGYTFGSGTRLTVV.